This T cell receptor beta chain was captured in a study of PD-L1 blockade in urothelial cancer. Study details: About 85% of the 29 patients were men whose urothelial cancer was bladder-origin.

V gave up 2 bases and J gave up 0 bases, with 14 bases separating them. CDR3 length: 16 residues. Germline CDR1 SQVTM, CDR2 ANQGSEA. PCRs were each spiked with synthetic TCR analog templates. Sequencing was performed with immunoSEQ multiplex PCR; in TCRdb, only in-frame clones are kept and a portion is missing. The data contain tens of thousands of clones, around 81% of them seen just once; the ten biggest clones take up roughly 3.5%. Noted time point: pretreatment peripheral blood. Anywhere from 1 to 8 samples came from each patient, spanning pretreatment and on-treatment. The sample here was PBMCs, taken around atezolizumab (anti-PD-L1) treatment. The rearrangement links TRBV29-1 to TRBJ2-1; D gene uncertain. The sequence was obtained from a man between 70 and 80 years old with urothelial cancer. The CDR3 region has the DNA TGCAGCGTTGAATCTTGGGCGACAAGCTCCTACAATGAGCAGTTCTTC. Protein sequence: CSVESWATSSYNEQFF.